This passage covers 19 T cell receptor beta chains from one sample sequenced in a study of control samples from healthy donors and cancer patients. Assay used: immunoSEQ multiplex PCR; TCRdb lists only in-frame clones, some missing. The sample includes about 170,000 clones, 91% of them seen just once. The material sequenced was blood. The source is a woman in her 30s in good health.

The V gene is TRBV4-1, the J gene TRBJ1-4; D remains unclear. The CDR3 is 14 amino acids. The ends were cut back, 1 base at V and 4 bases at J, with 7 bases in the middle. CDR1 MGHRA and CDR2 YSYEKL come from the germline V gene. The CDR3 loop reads CASSQGGNNEKLFF. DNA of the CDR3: TGCGCCAGCAGCCAAGGCGGTAATAATGAAAAACTGTTTTTT.

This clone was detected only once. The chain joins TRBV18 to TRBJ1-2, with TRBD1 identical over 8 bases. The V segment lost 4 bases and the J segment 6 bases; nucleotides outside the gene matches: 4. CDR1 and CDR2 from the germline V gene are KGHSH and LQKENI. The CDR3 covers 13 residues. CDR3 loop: CASSHGQGNGYTF. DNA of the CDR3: TGTGCCAGCTCACATGGACAGGGTAATGGCTACACCTTC.

In DNA, the CDR3 is TGTGCCAGCTCACCAGGGGTAGGGTACTCTGGGGCCAACGTCCTGACTTTC. It yields the protein CASSPGVGYSGANVLTF. This rearrangement joins TRBV18 to TRBJ2-6; no definite D call. V was cut by 2 bases and J by 0 bases, with 11 bases left in between. This CDR3 region has 17 residues. Germline V gene lookup returns CDR1 KGHSH and CDR2 LQKENI.

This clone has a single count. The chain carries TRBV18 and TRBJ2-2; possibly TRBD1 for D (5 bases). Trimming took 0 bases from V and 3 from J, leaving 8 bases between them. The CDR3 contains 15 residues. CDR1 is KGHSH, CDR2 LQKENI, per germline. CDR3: CASSPPPGYTGELFF. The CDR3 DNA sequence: TGTGCCAGCTCACCACCGCCAGGGTACACCGGGGAGCTGTTTTTT.

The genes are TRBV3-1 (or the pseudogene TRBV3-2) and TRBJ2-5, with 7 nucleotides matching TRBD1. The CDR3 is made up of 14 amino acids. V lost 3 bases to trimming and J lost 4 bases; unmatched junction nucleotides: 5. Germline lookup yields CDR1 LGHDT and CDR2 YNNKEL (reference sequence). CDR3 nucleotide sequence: TGTGCCAGCAGCCATTACAGGGGCCCAGAGACCCAGTACTTC. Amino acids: CASSHYRGPETQYF.

CDR3 in amino acids: CASSFGTTMNTEAFF. DNA of the CDR3: TGTGCCAGCAGCTTTGGGACAACCATGAACACTGAAGCTTTCTTT. This chain links TRBV5-6 with TRBJ1-1; TRBD1 might be the D (6 bases). CDR3 length: 15 residues. CDR1 and CDR2 from the germline V gene are SGHDT and YYEEEE. V was cut by 2 bases and J by 0 bases, with 11 bases left in between.

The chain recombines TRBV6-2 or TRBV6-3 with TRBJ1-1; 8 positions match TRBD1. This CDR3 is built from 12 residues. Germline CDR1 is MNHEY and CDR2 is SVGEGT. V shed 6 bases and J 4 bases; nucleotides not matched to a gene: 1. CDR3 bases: TGTGCCAGCAGCCAGGGGGCCACTGAAGCTTTCTTT. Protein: CASSQGATEAFF.

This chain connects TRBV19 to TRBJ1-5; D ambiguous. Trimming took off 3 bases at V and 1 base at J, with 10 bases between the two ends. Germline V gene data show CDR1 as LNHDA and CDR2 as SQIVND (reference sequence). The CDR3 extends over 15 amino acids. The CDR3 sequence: CASSMVPDSNQPQHF. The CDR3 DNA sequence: TGTGCCAGTAGTATGGTACCGGACAGCAATCAGCCCCAGCATTTT.

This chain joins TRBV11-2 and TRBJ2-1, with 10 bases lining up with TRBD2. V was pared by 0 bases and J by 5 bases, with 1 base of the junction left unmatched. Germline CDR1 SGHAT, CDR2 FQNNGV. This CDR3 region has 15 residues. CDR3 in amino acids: CASSLELAGNNEQFF. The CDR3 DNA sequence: TGTGCCAGCAGCTTAGAACTAGCGGGGAACAATGAGCAGTTCTTC.

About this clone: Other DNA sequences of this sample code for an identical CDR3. CDR3 in amino acids: CASSLGRGPTDTQYF. As DNA, the CDR3 is TGTGCCAGCAGCTTGGGCAGGGGGCCCACAGATACGCAGTATTTT. V and J are TRBV7-9 and TRBJ2-3, with 8 bases fitting TRBD1. The CDR3 is 15 residues long. Germline trimming cut 3 bases from V and 2 bases from J; bases unmatched to any gene: 4. Germline values: CDR1 SEHNR, CDR2 FQNEAQ (reference sequence).

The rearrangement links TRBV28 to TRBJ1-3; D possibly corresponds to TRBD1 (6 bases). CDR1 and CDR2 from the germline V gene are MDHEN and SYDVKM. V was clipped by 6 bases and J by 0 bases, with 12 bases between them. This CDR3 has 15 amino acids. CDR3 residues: CASSQWTVSGNTIYF. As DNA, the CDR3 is TGTGCCAGCAGCCAATGGACAGTCTCTGGAAACACCATATATTTT.

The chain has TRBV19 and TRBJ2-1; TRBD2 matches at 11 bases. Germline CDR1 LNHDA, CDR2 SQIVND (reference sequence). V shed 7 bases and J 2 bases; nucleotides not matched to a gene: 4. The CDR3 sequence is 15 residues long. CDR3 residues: CASTPLAGAYNEQFF. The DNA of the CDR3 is TGTGCCAGTACTCCACTAGCGGGGGCCTACAATGAGCAGTTCTTC.

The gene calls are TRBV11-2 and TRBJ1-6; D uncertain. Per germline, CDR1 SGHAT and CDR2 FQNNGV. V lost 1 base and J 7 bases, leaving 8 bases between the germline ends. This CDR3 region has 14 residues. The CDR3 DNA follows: TGTGCCAGCAGCTTAGCCCAGGCGAATTCACCCCTCCACTTT. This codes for CASSLAQANSPLHF.

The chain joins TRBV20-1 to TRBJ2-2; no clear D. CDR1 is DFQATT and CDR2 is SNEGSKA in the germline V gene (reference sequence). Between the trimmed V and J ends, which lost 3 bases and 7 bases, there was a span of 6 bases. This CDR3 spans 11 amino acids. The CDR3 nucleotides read TGCAGTGCTAGGCTCTTCGGGGAGCTGTTTTTT. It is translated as CSARLFGELFF.

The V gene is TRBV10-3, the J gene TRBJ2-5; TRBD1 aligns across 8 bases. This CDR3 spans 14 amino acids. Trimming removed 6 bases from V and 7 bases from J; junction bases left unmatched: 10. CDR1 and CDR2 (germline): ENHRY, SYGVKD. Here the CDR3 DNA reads TGTGCCATCAGGGACCCAGGACAGGGAACGACCCAGTACTTC. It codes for CAIRDPGQGTTQYF.

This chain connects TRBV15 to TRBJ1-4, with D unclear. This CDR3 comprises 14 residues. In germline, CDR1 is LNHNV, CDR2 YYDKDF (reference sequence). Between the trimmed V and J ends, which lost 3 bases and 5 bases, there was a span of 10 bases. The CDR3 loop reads CATSRGKENEKLFF. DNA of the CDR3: TGTGCCACCAGCAGGGGGAAGGAAAATGAAAAACTGTTTTTT.

The CDR3 loop is CAISTGTLESPLHF. CDR3 in DNA: TGTGCCATCAGTACCGGGACACTGGAATCACCCCTCCACTTT. J is TRBJ1-6 and V is TRBV10-3; TRBD1 might be the D (6 bases). The V gene's germline CDR1 is ENHRY and CDR2 SYGVKD. This CDR3 spans 14 amino acids. Between the trimmed V and J ends, which lost 5 bases and 10 bases, there was a span of 15 bases.

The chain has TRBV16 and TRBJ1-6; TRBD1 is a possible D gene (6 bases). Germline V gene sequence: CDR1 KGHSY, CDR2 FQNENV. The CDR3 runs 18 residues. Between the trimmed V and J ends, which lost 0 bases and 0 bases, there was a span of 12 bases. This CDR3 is CASSQSPGASSYNSPLHF. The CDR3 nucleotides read TGTGCCAGCAGCCAATCACCAGGGGCGAGCTCCTATAATTCACCCCTCCACTTT.

CDR3: CAGRLNTEAFF. CDR3 in DNA: TGTGCCGGAAGGTTGAACACTGAAGCTTTCTTT. The chain employs TRBV2 and TRBJ1-1; no clear D gene. There are 11 residues in the CDR3. V lost 11 bases to trimming and J lost 0 bases, with 7 bases between them. Germline V CDR1 and CDR2: SNHLY, FYNNEI.